Listed below are T cell receptor beta chains from one sample, sequenced in a study of technical replicates of blood from a handful of donors. Profiled with immunoSEQ multiplex PCR; TCRdb holds only in-frame clones, not every one. The sample holds about 100,000 clones, approximately 95% seen once. The sample consisted of T cells isolated from PBMCs. These receptors were collected from a human donor in good health. Each CDR3 is given with its conserved first and last residue. A D gene is named only where the DNA matches it firmly. Expanded clones get a size class; other rows say once, few or many, or leave the size out.

clone_size,v_call,j_call,d_call,cdr3_nt,cdr3_aa
NA,TRBV30,TRBJ1-5,NA,TGTGCCTGGAGCTACGGAGGAAGGGCCAATCAGCCCCAGCATTTT,CAWSYGGRANQPQHF
NA,TRBV4-3,TRBJ2-5,NA,TGCGCCAGCAGCCAAGAATCTGTAGCTCTGGACAGCAAAAAAGAGACCCAGTACTTC,CASSQESVALDSKKETQYF
NA,TRBV4-1,TRBJ1-2,TRBD1,TGCGCCAGCAGCCAAACAGGGGTGGGCTATGGCTACACCTTC,CASSQTGVGYGYTF
NA,TRBV4-3,TRBJ2-3,NA,TGCGCCAGCAGCCAAGATATAGGAGGGAACACAGATACGCAGTATTTT,CASSQDIGGNTDTQYF
NA,TRBV5-1,TRBJ2-5,TRBD1,TGCGCCAGCAGCTCGTTTGGGGGACAGGGGAAGGAGACCCAGTACTTC,CASSSFGGQGKETQYF
NA,TRBV18,TRBJ1-1,TRBD1,TGTGCCAGCTCACAGGGACAGCCCAACACTGAAGCTTTCTTT,CASSQGQPNTEAFF
NA,TRBV2,TRBJ2-7,TRBD2,TGTGCCAGCACGCAGCGGGGAACCTACGAGCAGTACTTC,CASTQRGTYEQYF
once,TRBV6-5,TRBJ2-1,NA,TGTGCCAGCAGTTACTCCCGCTCCTACAATGAGCAGTTCTTC,CASSYSRSYNEQFF
NA,TRBV30,TRBJ2-7,NA,TGTGCCTGGAGTCCCGGGAGAGCTTACGAGCAGTACTTC,CAWSPGRAYEQYF
NA,TRBV21-1,TRBJ2-5,NA,TGTGCCAGCAGCAAAGGCGGGAAAGGAAAAGAGACCCAGTACTTC,CASSKGGKGKETQYF
NA,TRBV19,TRBJ2-1,TRBD1,TGTGCCAGTAGTCGGGACAGGGGGTCAAGCTCCTACAATGAGCAGTTCTTC,CASSRDRGSSSYNEQFF
NA,TRBV28,TRBJ2-7,NA,TGTGCCAGCAGTTCCGTCCCCTACGAGCAGTACTTC,CASSSVPYEQYF
NA,TRBV2,TRBJ2-7,TRBD1,TGTGCCAGCAGTTTTTCCCATCCGGGGGCAGGGGGCCTCTACGAGCAGTACTTC,CASSFSHPGAGGLYEQYF
NA,TRBV20-1,TRBJ2-1,NA,TGCAGTGCTATTACAGGTAATGAGCAGTTCTTC,CSAITGNEQFF
NA,TRBV7-2,TRBJ2-2,NA,TGTGCCAGCAGCTCTCTACGAGGGGGCGGGGAGCTGTTTTTT,CASSSLRGGGELFF
NA,TRBV11-2,TRBJ2-3,TRBD2,TGTGCCAGCAGCTTAGGAACTAGCGAAGTTACAGATACGCAGTATTTT,CASSLGTSEVTDTQYF
NA,TRBV5-6,TRBJ1-4,TRBD1,TGTGCCAGCACCAGATCCCAGACAGGGCCCGGAGTTGAAAAACTGTTTTTT,CASTRSQTGPGVEKLFF
NA,TRBV4-1,TRBJ1-4,TRBD1,TGCGCCAGCAGCCAAGAGGGACAGGTCGTTTACGGTGAAAAACTGTTTTTT,CASSQEGQVVYGEKLFF
NA,TRBV7-9,TRBJ1-4,NA,TGTGCTACCTGGCCAGCGGGGGATGAAAAACTGTTTTTT,CATWPAGDEKLFF
NA,TRBV4-2,TRBJ2-7,NA,TGTGCCAGCAGCCAGTCTAGCGTCTCCTACGAGCAGTACTTC,CASSQSSVSYEQYF
NA,TRBV28,TRBJ2-3,NA,TGTGCCAGCAGGGGGGGGCCCCGCAGCACAGATACGCAGTATTTT,CASRGGPRSTDTQYF
NA,TRBV2,TRBJ1-2,NA,TGTGCCAGCGGGGGTGAGGCGGGTTACAGGGTCTATGGCTACACCTTC,CASGGEAGYRVYGYTF
once,TRBV19,TRBJ1-1,NA,TGTGCCAGTAGTATAGGACCTACGGGGGCTTTCTTT,CASSIGPTGAFF